The clone carrying this T cell receptor beta chain appeared many times. What it binds is unknown. Prior to thyroid surgery, none of the patients had received any treatment. This entry is derived from a study of metastatic and nonmetastatic thyroid tumors. Across the study: Repertoire data that came from the blood and tumor or nodule tissue of malignant and benign thyroid patients were compared. General study points: Reportedly, malignant thyroid tumors had significantly higher TCR beta diversity than benign nodules, in blood and tumor.

The CDR3 spans 18 residues. Germline assignment: CDR1 MNHNS and CDR2 SASEGT. Trimming at V came to 5 bases and at J to 6 bases, leaving 18 bases not matched to a gene. TCRdb re-clonotyped the PCR reads via MiXCR. The table lists roughly 61,000 clones, approximately 4.1% of them singletons. Sequenced sample: blood. This clonotype was sampled from a female donor with papillary thyroid cancer or a benign thyroid nodule (not recorded which). Some clones in this sample may be carry-over from other donors' samples. The chain joins TRBV6-1 to TRBJ2-1, with 8 nucleotides matching TRBD1. Written as DNA, the CDR3 is TGTGCCAGCAGTTATTACGCCCATGACAGGGGAAAACCCAATGAGCAGTTCTTC. Translated: CASSYYAHDRGKPNEQFF.